These 22 T cell receptor beta chains share one sample of origin, sequenced in a study of blood T cell repertoires in COVID-19. Libraries were prepared by immunoSEQ multiplex PCR; TCRdb keeps only in-frame clonotypes and omits some of them. The data contain fewer than 350,000 clones, just over 90% of them singletons. The material sequenced was PBMCs or T cells enriched from blood (not recorded which). Receptors were obtained from a woman aged 40 to 49 with acute COVID-19.

The V and J genes are TRBV5-1 and TRBJ2-7; 9 bases fit TRBD1. Germline trimming cut 0 bases from V and 4 bases from J; bases unmatched to any gene: 8. Germline V CDR1 and CDR2: SGHRS, YFSETQ. The CDR3 is made up of 16 amino acids. The CDR3 loop reads CASSLESNRGHYEQYF. Here the CDR3 DNA reads TGCGCCAGCAGCTTGGAAAGTAACAGGGGGCATTACGAGCAGTACTTC.

The genes are TRBV2 and TRBJ2-3, with 7 bases matching TRBD2. Germline V gene data show CDR1 as SNHLY and CDR2 as FYNNEI. The CDR3 is 16 residues long. Trimming took 5 bases from V and 2 from J; bases not matched to a gene: 10. The CDR3 protein is CASSLPPTSITDTQYF. In DNA, the CDR3 is TGTGCCAGCAGTCTCCCCCCGACTAGCATCACAGATACGCAGTATTTT.

The V call is TRBV19, the J call TRBJ1-6; 8 bases fit TRBD1. This CDR3 is built from 14 residues. CDR1 is LNHDA and CDR2 is SQIVND in the germline V gene (reference sequence). V lost 6 bases, J lost 6 bases, and 4 bases stayed unmatched. CDR3 loop: CASRDRVRNSPLHF. The CDR3 nucleotides read TGTGCCAGTAGGGACAGGGTGCGTAATTCACCCCTCCACTTT.

This chain uses TRBV2 with TRBJ2-2, with 7 bases fitting TRBD1. V lost 6 bases to trimming and J lost 2 bases; unmatched junction nucleotides: 6. The CDR3 covers 15 residues. Germline CDR1 and CDR2: SNHLY and FYNNEI. Here the CDR3 reads CASRPGQANTGELFF. The CDR3 nucleotides read TGTGCCAGCAGACCCGGACAGGCAAACACCGGGGAGCTGTTTTTT.

The V and J genes are TRBV2 and TRBJ1-2; 7 bases match TRBD1. The germline V gene has CDR1 SNHLY and CDR2 FYNNEI. The CDR3 is 14 residues long. Unmatched junction bases numbered 7, after V lost 6 bases and J lost 3 bases. CDR3 sequence reads: CASRGQTTDYGYTF. In nucleotides, the CDR3 is TGTGCCAGCAGGGGACAGACTACGGACTATGGCTACACCTTC.

The chain employs TRBV2 and TRBJ1-1; unclear D gene. This CDR3 has 12 amino acids. Germline-derived CDR1 and CDR2 are SNHLY and FYNNEI. With 5 bases removed from V and 4 bases from J, the gap between germline ends came to 8 bases. The CDR3 protein is CASSPGGTEAFF. Here the CDR3 DNA reads TGTGCCAGCAGTCCAGGAGGCACTGAAGCTTTCTTT.

The chain is built from TRBV29-1 and TRBJ1-3, with 9 nucleotides matching TRBD1. From germline, CDR1 is SQVTM and CDR2 ANQGSEA. This CDR3 is built from 15 residues. Losses at the gene ends were 4 bases for V and 6 bases for J; bases not matched to a gene: 10. The CDR3 sequence: CSVVPADRGANTIYF. The CDR3, as DNA: TGCAGCGTTGTGCCCGCGGACAGGGGAGCAAACACCATATATTTT. The whole variable domain, filled in from reference TRBV29-1 and TRBJ1-3, reads SAVISQKPSRDICQRGTSLTIQCQVDSQVTMMFWYRQQPGQSLTLIATANQGSEATYESGFVIDKFPISRPNLTFSTLTVSNMSPEDSSIYLCSVVPADRGANTIYFGEGSWLTVV.

The chain combines TRBV4-1 with TRBJ1-1; D remains ambiguous. CDR1 is MGHRA, CDR2 YSYEKL, per germline. CDR3 size: 16 residues. Trimming left V 1 base short and J 0 bases short, with 12 bases between. The CDR3: CASSQVVHGMNTEAFF. The CDR3 DNA is TGCGCCAGCAGCCAAGTCGTCCATGGCATGAACACTGAAGCTTTCTTT.

V usage is TRBV6-2 or TRBV6-3 and J usage is TRBJ2-1, with 7 bases that match TRBD1. The V segment lost 5 bases and the J segment 3 bases; nucleotides outside the gene matches: 1. The CDR3 extends over 13 amino acids. CDR1 is MNHEY and CDR2 is SVGEGT in the germline V gene. CDR3 nucleotide sequence: TGTGCCAGCAGTAGACAGGGCTACAATGAGCAGTTCTTC. Translating it yields CASSRQGYNEQFF.

This clone appeared many times. This CDR3 is CASTPGGNTGELFF. CDR3 bases: TGTGCCAGCACTCCAGGGGGTAACACCGGGGAGCTGTTTTTT. This chain joins TRBV7-9 and TRBJ2-2; TRBD1 aligns across 7 bases. This CDR3 is 14 amino acids long. CDR1 is SEHNR and CDR2 is FQNEAQ in the germline V gene (reference sequence). Unmatched junction bases numbered 4, after V lost 7 bases and J lost 2 bases.

The gene calls are TRBV7-3 and TRBJ2-6, with D perhaps matching TRBD1 (6 bases). The germline gives CDR1 SGHTA, CDR2 FQGTGA. CDR3 length: 18 amino acids. Between the trimmed V and J ends, which lost 2 bases and 0 bases, there was a span of 14 bases. DNA for the CDR3: TGTGCCAGCAGCTTATTTTCAGGGGCTTACTCTGGGGCCAACGTCCTGACTTTC. Protein product: CASSLFSGAYSGANVLTF.

The chain is built from TRBV19 and TRBJ1-6; TRBD1 matches 7 bases. The V and J ends lost 3 bases and 0 bases, in that order; junction bases with no gene match: 8. CDR1 LNHDA and CDR2 SQIVND come from the germline V gene (reference sequence). The CDR3 extends over 18 amino acids. This chain's CDR3 is CASSIRRQGSSYNSPLHF. CDR3 DNA sequence: TGTGCCAGTAGTATTCGACGACAGGGAAGCTCCTATAATTCACCCCTCCACTTT.

This chain connects TRBV6-1 to TRBJ2-3, with 9 bases that match TRBD2. Germline V gene lookup returns CDR1 MNHNS and CDR2 SASEGT. V gave up 1 base and J gave up 0 bases; unmatched junction bases: 11. The CDR3 is 19 residues long. The DNA of the CDR3 is TGTGCCAGCAGTGAAGTTGGTCTAGCGGGGTTCGGGAGCACAGATACGCAGTATTTT. Encoded protein: CASSEVGLAGFGSTDTQYF.

J is TRBJ1-2 and V is TRBV28; D may be TRBD1 (6 bases). The CDR3 consists of 13 residues. Between the trimmed V and J ends, which lost 8 bases and 0 bases, there was a span of 10 bases. Germline lookup yields CDR1 MDHEN and CDR2 SYDVKM. Here the CDR3 DNA reads TGTGCCAGCCGGGACAATGCTAACTATGGCTACACCTTC. This translates into CASRDNANYGYTF.

The V gene is TRBV19, the J gene TRBJ2-7; D possibly corresponds to TRBD1 (6 bases). The germline CDR1 and CDR2 sequences are LNHDA and SQIVND (reference sequence). This CDR3 is built from 12 residues. The germline V and J ends were trimmed by 10 bases and 2 bases, with 12 bases remaining between them. The CDR3, as DNA: TGTGCCAAGTACAGGGAACCCTACGAGCAGTACTTC. This gives the protein CAKYREPYEQYF.

This chain links TRBV6-1 with TRBJ1-5; 12 bases match TRBD1. This CDR3 comprises 17 residues. After removal of 8 bases from V and 1 base from J, the junction contained 9 bases not matched to a gene. Germline V gene data show CDR1 as MNHNS and CDR2 as SASEGT. The DNA for the CDR3 is TGTGCCAGCGGTGGGACAGGGGGCCTGAGGAGCAATCAGCCCCAGCATTTT. This translates into CASGGTGGLRSNQPQHF.

The genes are TRBV2 and TRBJ1-1; maybe TRBD1 (5 bases). CDR1 and CDR2 from the germline V gene are SNHLY and FYNNEI. V gave up 6 bases and J gave up 1 base, with 9 bases separating them. There are 13 residues in the CDR3. In DNA form, the CDR3 reads TGTGCCAGCAGGAAGGACACGAACACTGAAGCTTTCTTT. It is translated as CASRKDTNTEAFF.

The chain carries TRBV7-9 and TRBJ1-1; the D is unclear. The CDR3 runs 15 residues. The V end lost 1 base, the J end lost 1 base, and 10 bases lay between the germline ends. Per germline, CDR1 SEHNR and CDR2 FQNEAQ (reference sequence). For the CDR3, the DNA is TGTGCCAGCAGCTTAGTGCCGGTGCCGAACACTGAAGCTTTCTTT. This translates into CASSLVPVPNTEAFF. Based on the CDR3 plus reference TRBV7-9 and TRBJ1-1, the full variable domain is DTGVSQNPRHKITKRGQNVTFRCDPISEHNRLYWYRQTLGQGPEFLTYFQNEAQLEKSRLLSDRFSAERPKGSFSTLEIQRTEQGDSAMYLCASSLVPVPNTEAFFGQGTRLTVV.

The chain has TRBV21-1 and TRBJ1-1. TRBV21-1 is given as a pseudogene. This CDR3 region has 11 residues. The CDR3, as DNA: TGTGCCAGCAACTCGGACACTGAAGCTTTCTTT. This translates into CASNSDTEAFF.

The CDR3 sequence: CASSRRGQGAPLNIQYF. As DNA, the CDR3 is TGTGCCAGCAGCCGAAGGGGGCAGGGAGCCCCCCTGAACATTCAGTACTTC. The V and J genes are TRBV2 and TRBJ2-4; 7 nucleotides match TRBD1. The CDR3 length is 17 residues. After removal of 6 bases from V and 7 bases from J, the junction contained 18 bases not matched to a gene. CDR1 and CDR2 (germline): SNHLY, FYNNEI.

V is TRBV28 and J is TRBJ2-2, with 10 nucleotides matching TRBD2. The CDR3 contains 16 residues. The J segment lost 7 bases and the V segment lost 2 bases, leaving 7 bases of the junction unmatched. The germline gives CDR1 MDHEN, CDR2 SYDVKM. The CDR3: CASSLGLAARNGELFF. In nucleotides, the CDR3 is TGTGCCAGCAGTTTAGGACTAGCGGCGAGGAACGGGGAGCTGTTTTTT.

Only one count was recorded for this clone. V is TRBV6-6 and J is TRBJ1-2, with a possible D match to TRBD1 (6 bases). Germline-derived CDR1 and CDR2 are MNHNY and SVGAGI (reference sequence). The CDR3 spans 14 residues. The V gene lost 7 bases and the J gene lost 5 bases, with 17 bases spanning the gap. CDR3 sequence: CASMPDSSYYGYTF. DNA for the CDR3: TGTGCCAGCATGCCGGACAGTTCCTATTATGGCTACACCTTC.